These T cell receptor beta chains were read from a single sample in a study of a mutant IDH1 vaccine in newly diagnosed glioma. Only in-frame clones appear in the TCRdb table, and some are missing; sequencing was by immunoSEQ multiplex PCR. The table records some 120,000 clones, 80% of them present only once. The antigens for these receptors are not known. The starting material was PBMCs, obtained from a glioma patient whose treatment included an IDH1 peptide vaccine. The source is a man aged 35 to 55 with glioma. Each CDR3 is given with its conserved first and last residue. The D gene is left open where the match is weak. A clone size is listed for some rows: how often the clone was seen (once, few, many), or a class if it is expanded.

v_gene: TRBV30; abundance: .; j_gene: TRBJ1-4; d_gene: .; CDR3aa: CAWSGEQTVF; CDR3nt: TGTGCCTGGAGTGGGGAGCAAACTGTTTTT
v_gene: TRBV4-2; abundance: .; j_gene: TRBJ2-3; d_gene: .; CDR3aa: CASSGGGASTDTQYF; CDR3nt: TGTGCCAGCAGCGGAGGGGGGGCCAGCACAGATACGCAGTATTTT
v_gene: TRBV2; abundance: .; j_gene: TRBJ2-3; d_gene: .; CDR3aa: CASPSPYTDTQYF; CDR3nt: TGTGCCAGCCCTTCACCTTACACAGATACGCAGTATTTT
v_gene: TRBV5-6; abundance: .; j_gene: TRBJ1-1; d_gene: TRBD1; CDR3aa: CASSSGTGGLEAFF; CDR3nt: TGTGCCAGCAGCTCAGGGACAGGGGGGCTTGAAGCTTTCTTT
v_gene: TRBV4-3; abundance: .; j_gene: TRBJ2-3; d_gene: TRBD2; CDR3aa: CASSQGLASTDTQYF; CDR3nt: TGCGCCAGCAGCCAAGGACTAGCGAGCACAGATACGCAGTATTTT
v_gene: TRBV27; abundance: .; j_gene: TRBJ2-1; d_gene: .; CDR3aa: CASSLALESSYNEQFF; CDR3nt: TGTGCCAGCAGTTTAGCCCTCGAGAGCTCCTACAATGAGCAGTTCTTC
v_gene: TRBV27; abundance: .; j_gene: TRBJ1-6; d_gene: TRBD1; CDR3aa: CASRLRQGSSSPLHF; CDR3nt: TGTGCCAGCAGGCTGAGACAGGGAAGTAGTTCACCCCTCCACTTT
v_gene: TRBV6-6; abundance: .; j_gene: TRBJ2-1; d_gene: .; CDR3aa: CTSTNWVTDEQFF; CDR3nt: TGTACCAGCACTAACTGGGTGACCGATGAGCAGTTCTTC
v_gene: TRBV5-1; abundance: .; j_gene: TRBJ2-5; d_gene: TRBD1; CDR3aa: CASSWNPTGSETQYF; CDR3nt: TGCGCCAGCAGCTGGAATCCGACAGGGTCCGAGACCCAGTACTTC
v_gene: TRBV7-2; abundance: .; j_gene: TRBJ2-4; d_gene: .; CDR3aa: CASSPRDNHRKNIQYF; CDR3nt: TGTGCCAGCAGTCCCCGGGACAACCATCGCAAAAACATTCAGTACTTC
v_gene: TRBV11-2; abundance: few; j_gene: TRBJ1-3; d_gene: TRBD1; CDR3aa: CASSLARGSGNTIYF; CDR3nt: TGTGCCAGCAGCTTAGCCAGGGGGTCCGGAAACACCATATATTTT
v_gene: TRBV27; abundance: .; j_gene: TRBJ2-1; d_gene: .; CDR3aa: CASSLGPNSYNEQFF; CDR3nt: TGTGCCAGCAGTTTAGGGCCAAACTCCTACAATGAGCAGTTCTTC
v_gene: TRBV5-6; abundance: .; j_gene: TRBJ2-2; d_gene: .; CDR3aa: CASSGQDSPLYTGELFF; CDR3nt: TGTGCCAGCAGCGGCCAGGACAGTCCGCTCTACACCGGGGAGCTGTTTTTT
v_gene: TRBV30; abundance: .; j_gene: TRBJ1-2; d_gene: .; CDR3aa: CAWNGGGWDGYTF; CDR3nt: TGTGCCTGGAACGGGGGGGGCTGGGATGGCTACACCTTC
v_gene: TRBV2; abundance: .; j_gene: TRBJ2-7; d_gene: TRBD2; CDR3aa: CASSRTSWEQYF; CDR3nt: TGTGCCAGCAGTCGGACTAGCTGGGAGCAGTACTTC
v_gene: TRBV15; abundance: .; j_gene: TRBJ1-2; d_gene: .; CDR3aa: CATSRDKGGYGYTF; CDR3nt: TGTGCCACCAGCAGAGACAAGGGAGGCTATGGCTACACCTTC
v_gene: TRBV5-6; abundance: .; j_gene: TRBJ2-3; d_gene: TRBD1; CDR3aa: CASSSERGQVVDTQYF; CDR3nt: TGTGCCAGCAGCTCAGAAAGAGGACAGGTGGTGGATACGCAGTATTTT
v_gene: TRBV10-1; abundance: .; j_gene: TRBJ2-6; d_gene: .; CDR3aa: CASSETRSSGANVLTF; CDR3nt: TGCGCCAGCAGTGAGACGCGGTCAAGTGGGGCCAACGTCCTGACTTTC
v_gene: TRBV30; abundance: few; j_gene: TRBJ2-7; d_gene: .; CDR3aa: CAWTVGVRGEQYF; CDR3nt: TGTGCCTGGACCGTCGGGGTTCGGGGCGAGCAGTACTTC
v_gene: TRBV7-7; abundance: .; j_gene: TRBJ2-2; d_gene: TRBD2; CDR3aa: CASSLGLASGGELFF; CDR3nt: TGTGCTAGCAGCTTAGGACTAGCGAGTGGCGGGGAGCTGTTTTTT
v_gene: TRBV28; abundance: .; j_gene: TRBJ2-3; d_gene: .; CDR3aa: CASSSWNTQYF; CDR3nt: TGTGCCAGCAGTTCCTGGAATACGCAGTATTTT
v_gene: TRBV27; abundance: .; j_gene: TRBJ2-1; d_gene: .; CDR3aa: CASSFGPGAAYNEQFF; CDR3nt: TGTGCCAGCAGTTTTGGCCCGGGAGCTGCCTACAATGAGCAGTTCTTC
v_gene: TRBV29-1; abundance: .; j_gene: TRBJ2-3; d_gene: .; CDR3aa: CSVVGENTQYF; CDR3nt: TGCAGCGTTGTTGGGGAAAATACGCAGTATTTT